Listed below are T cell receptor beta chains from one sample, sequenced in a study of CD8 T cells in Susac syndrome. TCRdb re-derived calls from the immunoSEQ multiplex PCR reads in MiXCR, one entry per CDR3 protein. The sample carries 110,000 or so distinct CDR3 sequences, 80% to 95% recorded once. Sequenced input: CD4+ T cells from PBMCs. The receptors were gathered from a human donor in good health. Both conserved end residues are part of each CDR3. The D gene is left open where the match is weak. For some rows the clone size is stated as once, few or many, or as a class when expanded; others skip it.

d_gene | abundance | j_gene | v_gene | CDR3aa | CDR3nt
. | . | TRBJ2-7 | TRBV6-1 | CASSEGGVNYEQYF | TGTGCCAGCAGTGAAGGAGGGGTAAACTACGAGCAGTACTTC
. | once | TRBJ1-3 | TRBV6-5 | CASSSYSVLSSGNTIYF | TGTGCCAGCAGTTCATACTCGGTGTTGAGCTCTGGAAACACCATATATTTT
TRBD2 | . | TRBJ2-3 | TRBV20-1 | CSAPRSGGADTQYF | TGCAGTGCCCCAAGGTCCGGGGGGGCGGATACGCAGTATTTT
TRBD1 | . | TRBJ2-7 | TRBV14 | CASRGTESYEQYF | TGTGCCAGCAGAGGGACAGAGAGCTACGAGCAGTACTTC
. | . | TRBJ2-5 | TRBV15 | CATSSHGETQYF | TGTGCCACCAGCAGTCATGGAGAGACCCAGTACTTC
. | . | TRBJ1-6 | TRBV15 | CATSRGFMGASSYNSPLHF | TGTGCCACCAGCAGAGGGTTTATGGGGGCGAGCTCCTATAATTCACCCCTCCACTTT
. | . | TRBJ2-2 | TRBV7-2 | CASSPGGGQGGHRGTLFF | TGTGCCAGCAGCCCGGGTGGGGGGCAGGGCGGACATAGGGGGACGCTGTTTTTT
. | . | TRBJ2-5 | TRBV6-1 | CASSSPAVETQYF | TGTGCCAGCAGCTCTCCGGCGGTGGAGACCCAGTACTTC
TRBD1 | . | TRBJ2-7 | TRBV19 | CASSPGTGAYEQYF | TGTGCCAGTAGTCCAGGGACAGGCGCCTACGAGCAGTACTTC
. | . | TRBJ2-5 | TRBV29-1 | CSERDLRETQYF | TGCAGCGAGAGGGACCTAAGGGAGACCCAGTACTTC
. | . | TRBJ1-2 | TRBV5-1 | CASSRGTGSPNYGYTF | TGCGCCAGCAGCCGAGGAACGGGTTCGCCTAACTATGGCTACACCTTC
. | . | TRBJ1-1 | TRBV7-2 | CASTLNGGHTEAFF | TGTGCCAGCACCCTTAACGGGGGCCACACTGAAGCTTTCTTT
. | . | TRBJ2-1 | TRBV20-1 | CSAMAGDYNEQFF | TGCAGTGCTATGGCAGGGGACTACAATGAGCAGTTCTTC
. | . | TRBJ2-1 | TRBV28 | CASSFWGERAYNEQFF | TGTGCCAGCAGTTTTTGGGGCGAGAGAGCCTACAATGAGCAGTTCTTC
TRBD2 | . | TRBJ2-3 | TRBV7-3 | CASSFGGGGTDTQYF | TGTGCCAGCAGCTTTGGCGGGGGGGGCACAGATACGCAGTATTTT
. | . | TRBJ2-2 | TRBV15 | CATSRVITAVTGELFF | TGTGCCACCAGCAGAGTTATTACGGCCGTCACCGGGGAGCTGTTTTTT
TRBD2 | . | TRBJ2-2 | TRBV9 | CASSGKGLAGGVNTGELFF | TGTGCCAGCAGCGGCAAAGGACTAGCGGGGGGAGTGAACACCGGGGAGCTGTTTTTT
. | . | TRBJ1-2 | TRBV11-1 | CASSRDRRGYGYTF | TGTGCCAGCAGCCGGGACCGGCGGGGCTATGGCTACACCTTC
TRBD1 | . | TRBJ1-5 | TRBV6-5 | CASSTGVGGNQPQHF | TGTGCCAGCAGTACAGGGGTTGGCGGCAATCAGCCCCAGCATTTT
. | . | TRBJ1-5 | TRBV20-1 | CSAEDRTGNQPQHF | TGCAGTGCTGAAGACAGGACGGGCAATCAGCCCCAGCATTTT
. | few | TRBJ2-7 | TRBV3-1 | CASSQTTRGGEQYF | TGTGCCAGCAGCCAAACTACCAGAGGGGGCGAGCAGTACTTC
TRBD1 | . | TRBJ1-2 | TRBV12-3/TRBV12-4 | CASSQGGRYGYTF | TGTGCCAGCAGTCAGGGGGGCCGCTATGGCTACACCTTC
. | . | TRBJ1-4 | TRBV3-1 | CASSQVGDGSYEKLFF | TGTGCCAGCAGCCAAGTGGGGGATGGCAGTTATGAAAAACTGTTTTTT
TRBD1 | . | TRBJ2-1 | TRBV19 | CASNSGQDYNEQFF | TGTGCCAGTAATAGTGGACAGGATTATAATGAGCAGTTCTTC
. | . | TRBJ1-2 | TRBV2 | CARDSRDYGYTF | TGTGCCAGGGACAGTCGTGACTATGGCTACACCTTC
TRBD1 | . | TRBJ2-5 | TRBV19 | CASSMTGGETQYF | TGTGCCAGTAGTATGACAGGGGGGGAGACCCAGTACTTC
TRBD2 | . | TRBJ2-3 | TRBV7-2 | CASSLQRGGDTQYF | TGTGCCAGCAGCTTACAGCGGGGGGGAGATACGCAGTATTTT
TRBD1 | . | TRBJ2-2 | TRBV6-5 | CASSRGQGVTGELFF | TGTGCCAGCAGCAGGGGACAGGGCGTCACCGGGGAGCTGTTTTTT
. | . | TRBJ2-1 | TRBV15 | CATSRDGGDYNEQFF | TGTGCCACCAGCAGAGACGGGGGAGATTACAATGAGCAGTTCTTC
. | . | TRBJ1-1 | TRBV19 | CASSAAMNTEAFF | TGTGCCAGTAGTGCGGCAATGAACACTGAAGCTTTCTTT
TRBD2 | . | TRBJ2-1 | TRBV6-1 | CASSSSTSGGVEQFF | TGTGCCAGCAGTAGTAGTACTAGCGGGGGGGTTGAGCAGTTCTTC
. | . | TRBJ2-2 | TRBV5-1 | CASSFGDSNTGELFF | TGCGCCAGCAGCTTTGGGGATTCGAACACCGGGGAGCTGTTTTTT
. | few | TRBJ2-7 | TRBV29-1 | CSVSETGYEQYF | TGCAGCGTTTCAGAGACAGGCTACGAGCAGTACTTC
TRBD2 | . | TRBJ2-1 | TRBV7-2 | CASSLYLGSGGALNEQFF | TGTGCCAGCAGCTTATATCTCGGCAGCGGGGGGGCACTCAATGAGCAGTTCTTC
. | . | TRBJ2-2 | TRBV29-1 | CSVLLGMRTGELFF | TGCAGCGTCCTCCTAGGAATGCGCACCGGGGAGCTGTTTTTT
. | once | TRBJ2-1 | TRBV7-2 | CASSLTGPGDVGREQFF | TGTGCCAGCAGCTTGACAGGGCCGGGAGATGTAGGTCGGGAGCAGTTCTTC
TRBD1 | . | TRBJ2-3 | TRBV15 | CATSRWTGPSTDTQYF | TGTGCCACCAGCAGGTGGACAGGGCCTAGCACAGATACGCAGTATTTT
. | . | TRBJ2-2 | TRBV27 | CASSLSQGGQNTGELFF | TGTGCCAGCAGTTTATCGCAGGGGGGACAGAACACCGGGGAGCTGTTTTTT
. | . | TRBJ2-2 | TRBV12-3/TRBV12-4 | CASNIRRNTGELFF | TGTGCCAGCAACATTAGGAGGAACACCGGGGAGCTGTTTTTT
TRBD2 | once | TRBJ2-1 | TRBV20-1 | CSARGLGNNNEQFF | TGCAGTGCTAGGGGACTAGGGAACAACAATGAGCAGTTCTTC
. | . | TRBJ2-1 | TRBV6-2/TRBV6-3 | CASSALVTGQPGPGNEQFF | TGTGCCAGCAGTGCGCTCGTGACAGGACAGCCGGGGCCCGGAAATGAGCAGTTCTTC
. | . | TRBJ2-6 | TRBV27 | CASSLSAGANVLTF | TGTGCCAGCAGTTTATCCGCGGGGGCCAACGTCCTGACTTTC
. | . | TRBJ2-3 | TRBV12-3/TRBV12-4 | CASEGRGTDTQYF | TGTGCCAGCGAGGGCCGAGGCACAGATACGCAGTATTTT
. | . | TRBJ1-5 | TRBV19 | CASGQKYSNQPQHF | TGTGCCAGCGGACAGAAATATAGCAATCAGCCCCAGCATTTT
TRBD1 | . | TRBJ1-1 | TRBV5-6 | CASKRDRGGTEAFF | TGTGCCAGCAAAAGAGACAGGGGGGGGACTGAAGCTTTCTTT
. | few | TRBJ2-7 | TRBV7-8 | CASSSQGIEYEQYF | TGTGCCAGCAGCTCGCAGGGTATCGAATACGAGCAGTACTTC
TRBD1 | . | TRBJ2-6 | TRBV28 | CASSLAGGARANVLTF | TGTGCCAGCAGTTTAGCAGGGGGCGCGAGGGCCAACGTCCTGACTTTC
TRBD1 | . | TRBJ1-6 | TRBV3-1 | CASSQGGQSSLHF | TGTGCCAGCAGCCAGGGGGGACAGTCGTCCCTCCACTTT
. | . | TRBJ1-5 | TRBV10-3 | CAISEGSNQPQHF | TGTGCCATCAGTGAGGGAAGCAATCAGCCCCAGCATTTT
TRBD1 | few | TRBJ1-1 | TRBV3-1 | CASSSPPGQGASWTEAFF | TGTGCCAGCAGCTCTCCCCCCGGCCAGGGGGCATCGTGGACTGAAGCTTTCTTT
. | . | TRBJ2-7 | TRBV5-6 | CASTQGGYGLSYEQYF | TGTGCCAGCACCCAGGGTGGGTATGGATTGTCCTACGAGCAGTACTTC